These 14 T cell receptor beta chains share one sample of origin, sequenced in a study of type 1 and type 2 diabetes patients. Amplification started from genomic DNA. Amplification of the beta chain CDR3 used 30 forward and 13 reverse multiplex primers. One entry per CDR3 protein, called by TCRdb with MiXCR from the multiplex PCR reads. Of fewer than 300,000 distinct CDR3 sequences listed, around 50% are singletons. Sequenced material: peripheral blood mononuclear cells (PBMCs). Receptor source: a man younger than 35 with type 2 diabetes.

The chain combines TRBV2 with TRBJ1-6; 8 bases are a match to TRBD1. The germline CDR1 and CDR2 sequences are SNHLY and FYNNEI. The CDR3 consists of 13 residues. Trimming removed 6 bases from V and 10 bases from J; junction bases left unmatched: 5. The CDR3 sequence is CASSLQGVSPLHF. As DNA, the CDR3 is TGTGCCAGCAGCCTACAGGGGGTCTCACCCCTCCACTTT.

The chain joins TRBV6-1 to TRBJ1-6; D is possibly TRBD1 (6 bases). The germline V and J ends were trimmed by 5 bases and 0 bases, with 14 bases remaining between them. CDR1 is MNHNS and CDR2 is SASEGT in the germline V gene. CDR3 size: 17 residues. The CDR3 region is CASSQDMDSSYNSPLHF. The CDR3 DNA reads TGTGCCAGCAGTCAGGATATGGACAGCTCCTATAATTCACCCCTCCACTTT.

Of note for this clonotype: One junction end does not reproduce the germline sequence, and a read error may be involved. The chain recombines TRBV29-1 with TRBJ1-1; D not resolved. The CDR3 covers 14 residues. Germline V gives CDR1 SQVTM, CDR2 ANQGSEA. The CDR3 DNA reads TGCGGCGTTGACCCGTCCTTACGGAACACTAAAGCTTTCTTT. Its translation is CGVDPSLRNTKAFF.

The V and J genes are TRBV5-5 and TRBJ1-2; 7 bases fit TRBD1. The CDR3 totals 13 residues. Germline trimming cut 1 base from V and 7 bases from J; bases unmatched to any gene: 4. Germline CDR1 and CDR2: SGHKS and YYEKEE (reference sequence). Here the CDR3 reads CASSLQGGSGYTF. For the CDR3, the DNA is TGTGCCAGCAGCTTGCAGGGGGGCTCTGGCTACACCTTC.

The chain joins TRBV9 to TRBJ1-2, with TRBD1 as a possible D gene (6 bases). The CDR3 is 16 residues long. The V gene's germline CDR1 is SGDLS and CDR2 YYNGEE. Between the trimmed V and J ends, which lost 3 bases and 6 bases, there was a span of 21 bases. Here the CDR3 DNA reads TGTGCCAGCAGCGCCAGACAGGTATCCCTCGTGAATGGCTACACCTTC. It specifies CASSARQVSLVNGYTF.

This clonotype appeared once. The junction departs from germline at one end; a sequencing error may be responsible. This rearrangement joins TRBV11-2 to TRBJ1-1; D not certain. CDR3 length: 13 amino acids. Germline CDR1 and CDR2: SGHAT and FQNNGV. CDR3 sequence: CVSSLAGNTEAFF. As DNA, the CDR3 is TGTGTCAGCAGCTTAGCGGGGAACACTGAAGCTTTCTTT.

The chain uses TRBV10-1 and TRBJ2-1; 8 bases fit TRBD2. Per germline, CDR1 WNHNN and CDR2 SYGVQD (reference sequence). The junction had 2 bases not matched to a gene; V was cut back by 3 bases and J by 7 bases. The length of the CDR3 is 13 residues. CDR3 sequence (DNA): TGCGCCAGCAGTGAAGAGCGGGAGAATGAGCAGTTCTTC. This sequence encodes CASSEERENEQFF.

This clonotype was recorded at least ten times. The chain couples TRBV7-2 to TRBJ1-1, with D possibly being TRBD1 (6 bases). The V gene's germline CDR1 is SGHTA and CDR2 FQGNSA. Trimming cost V 7 bases and J 7 bases, with 16 bases left between them. The CDR3 covers 13 residues. In DNA form, the CDR3 reads TGTGCCAGCACCCAAACAGGGAGCGGTGAAGCTTTCTTT. It translates to CASTQTGSGEAFF. The variable domain in full, completed from reference TRBV7-2 and TRBJ1-1, reads GAGVSQSPSNKVTEKGKDVELRCDPISGHTALYWYRQSLGQGLEFLIYFQGNSAPDKSGLPSDRFSAERTGGSVSTLTIQRTQQEDSAVYLCASTQTGSGEAFFGQGTRLTVV.

This chain joins TRBV7-2 and TRBJ2-1, with D perhaps being TRBD1 or TRBD2 (5 bases each). Trimming left V 5 bases short and J 8 bases short, with 19 bases between. The germline gives CDR1 SGHTA, CDR2 FQGNSA. The CDR3 consists of 15 residues. In nucleotides, the CDR3 is TGTGCCAGCAGCACCGGGACCACCAGGACGGATGAGCAGTTCTTC. This encodes CASSTGTTRTDEQFF. The whole variable domain, remainder taken from reference TRBV7-2 and TRBJ2-1, is GAGVSQSPSNKVTEKGKDVELRCDPISGHTALYWYRQSLGQGLEFLIYFQGNSAPDKSGLPSDRFSAERTGGSVSTLTIQRTQQEDSAVYLCASSTGTTRTDEQFFGPGTRLTVL.

This clonotype has just a few counts. The chain recombines TRBV14 with TRBJ2-7; 9 bases agree with TRBD1. This CDR3 is built from 15 residues. CDR1 and CDR2 (germline): SGHDN, FVKESK. After removal of 2 bases from V and 5 bases from J, the junction contained 7 bases not matched to a gene. For the CDR3, the DNA is TGTGCCAGCAGCCAATTCCGGGGACAGGGAGACGAGCAGTACTTC. Its translation: CASSQFRGQGDEQYF. The whole variable domain, filled in from reference TRBV14 and TRBJ2-7, reads EAGVTQFPSHSVIEKGQTVTLRCDPISGHDNLYWYRRVMGKEIKFLLHFVKESKQDESGMPNNRFLAERTGGTYSTLKVQPAELEDSGVYFCASSQFRGQGDEQYFGPGTRLTVT.

This clonotype showed up many times. This chain links TRBV25-1 with TRBJ1-1, with D possibly matching TRBD1 (6 bases). The V gene lost 6 bases and the J gene lost 2 bases, with 10 bases spanning the gap. In germline, CDR1 is MGHDK, CDR2 SYGVNS. This CDR3 is built from 13 residues. The CDR3 sequence: CASRARGNTEAFF. CDR3 nucleotides: TGTGCCAGCAGGGCCAGGGGTAACACTGAAGCTTTCTTT.

The chain uses TRBV6-5 and TRBJ1-5; 8 bases agree with TRBD1. Trimming took 5 bases from V and 11 from J; bases not matched to a gene: 8. The CDR3 is made up of 13 amino acids. The germline V gene encodes CDR1 MNHEY and CDR2 SVGAGI. The CDR3 region is CASSPRGLSAQHF. The CDR3 bases are TGTGCCAGCAGTCCCAGGGGGCTATCGGCCCAGCATTTT.

The chain carries TRBV15 and TRBJ2-3; the D is unclear. The CDR3 is 15 amino acids. Trimming took off 5 bases at V and 1 base at J, with 13 bases between the two ends. CDR1 LNHNV and CDR2 YYDKDF come from the germline V gene (reference sequence). The CDR3 DNA reads as TGTGCCACCAGCCAAAGAAGGGCAGGCACAGATACGCAGTATTTT. This gives the protein CATSQRRAGTDTQYF.

The chain couples TRBV6-2 or TRBV6-3 to TRBJ2-2; 8 nucleotides match TRBD1. The CDR3 has 15 residues. Germline V CDR1 and CDR2: MNHEY, SVGEGT. V gave up 0 bases and J gave up 6 bases; unmatched junction bases: 3. The CDR3 DNA reads TGTGCCAGCAGTTACTCCGGACAGGGTCCCGGGGAGCTGTTTTTT. As protein: CASSYSGQGPGELFF.